This entry features one T cell receptor beta chain sequence. This record belongs to a study of blood T cell repertoires in COVID-19. Study summary: Acute and convalescent COVID-19 specimens originated in the United States, Italy and Spain. From T cells, B-cell-depleted T cells, or PBMCs came the material, which was cDNA or gDNA.

In the source study's methods: Reference gene primers were amplified, and this amplification served to estimate nucleated cell counts. TCRdb's copy holds only in-frame clones and misses some; the assay was immunoSEQ multiplex PCR. V and J calls and clone size are as listed in that table; D and trimming were resolved from the DNA. Among about 170,000 clones listed, approximately 84% were seen once. Seattle researchers signed up patients amid active infection and tracked them longitudinally. The sample comprised peripheral blood. This clonotype was sampled from a woman older than 75 with COVID-19, enrolled during active disease.

CDR3 in DNA: TGTGCCAGCAGCGTATTTGTAGCGGGAGCCTACAATGAGCAGTTCTTC. It yields the protein CASSVFVAGAYNEQFF. V is TRBV9 and J is TRBJ2-1; 9 bases map to TRBD2. This CDR3 is 16 amino acids long. In germline, CDR1 is SGDLS, CDR2 YYNGEE. Trimming removed 1 base from V and 2 bases from J; junction bases left unmatched: 4.